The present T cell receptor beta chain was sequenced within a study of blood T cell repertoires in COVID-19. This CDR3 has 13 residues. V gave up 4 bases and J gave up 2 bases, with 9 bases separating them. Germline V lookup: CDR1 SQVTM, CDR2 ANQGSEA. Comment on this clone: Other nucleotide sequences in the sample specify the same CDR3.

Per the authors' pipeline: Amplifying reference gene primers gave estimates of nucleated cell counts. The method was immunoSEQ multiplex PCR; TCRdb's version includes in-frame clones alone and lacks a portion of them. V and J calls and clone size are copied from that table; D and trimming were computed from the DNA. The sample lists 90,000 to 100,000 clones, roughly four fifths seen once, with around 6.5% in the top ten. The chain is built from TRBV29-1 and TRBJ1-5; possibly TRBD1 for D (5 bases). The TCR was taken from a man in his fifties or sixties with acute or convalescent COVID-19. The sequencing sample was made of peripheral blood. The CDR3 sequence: CSVAGGGNQPQHF. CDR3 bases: TGCAGCGTTGCGGGGGGTGGCAATCAGCCCCAGCATTTT.